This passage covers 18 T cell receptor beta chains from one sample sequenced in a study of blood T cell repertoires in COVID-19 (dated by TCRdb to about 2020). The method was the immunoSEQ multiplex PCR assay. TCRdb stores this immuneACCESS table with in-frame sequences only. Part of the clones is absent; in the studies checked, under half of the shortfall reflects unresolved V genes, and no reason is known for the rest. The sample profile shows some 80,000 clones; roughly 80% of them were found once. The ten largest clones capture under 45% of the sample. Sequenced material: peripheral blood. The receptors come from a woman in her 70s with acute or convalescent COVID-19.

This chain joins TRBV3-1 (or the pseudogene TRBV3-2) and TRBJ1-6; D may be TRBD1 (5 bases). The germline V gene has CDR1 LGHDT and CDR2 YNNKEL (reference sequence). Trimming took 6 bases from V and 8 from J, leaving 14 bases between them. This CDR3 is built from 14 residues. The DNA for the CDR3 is TGTGCCAGCAGGGGCGACAGTTCATATTCACCCCTCCACTTT. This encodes CASRGDSSYSPLHF.

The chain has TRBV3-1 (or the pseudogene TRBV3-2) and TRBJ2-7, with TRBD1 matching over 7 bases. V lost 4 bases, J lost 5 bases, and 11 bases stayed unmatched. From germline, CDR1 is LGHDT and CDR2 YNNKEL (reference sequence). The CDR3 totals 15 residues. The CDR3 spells CASSLSDRGHHEQYF. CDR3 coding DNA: TGTGCCAGCAGCCTATCGGATAGGGGGCACCACGAGCAGTACTTC.

The CDR3 loop is CASSLTFPSGRGEQYF. CDR3 nucleotide sequence: TGCGCCAGCAGCTTGACTTTCCCTAGCGGGAGAGGTGAGCAGTACTTC. The V and J genes are TRBV5-1 and TRBJ2-7; TRBD2 matches at 10 bases. CDR3 size: 16 residues. Germline V lookup: CDR1 SGHRS, CDR2 YFSETQ. V lost 1 base to trimming and J lost 7 bases; unmatched junction nucleotides: 11.

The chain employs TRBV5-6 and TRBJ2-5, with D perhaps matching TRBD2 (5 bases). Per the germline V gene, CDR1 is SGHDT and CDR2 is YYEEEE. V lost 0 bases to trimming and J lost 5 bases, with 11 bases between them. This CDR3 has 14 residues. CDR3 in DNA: TGTGCCAGCAGCTTGGGCGGGCCCGGGGAGACCCAGTACTTC. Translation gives CASSLGGPGETQYF.

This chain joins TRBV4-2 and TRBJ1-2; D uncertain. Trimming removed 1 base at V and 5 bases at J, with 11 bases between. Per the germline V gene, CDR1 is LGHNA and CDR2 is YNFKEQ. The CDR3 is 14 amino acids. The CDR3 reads CASSQAFSGYGYTF. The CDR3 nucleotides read TGTGCCAGCAGCCAAGCGTTTAGCGGGTATGGCTACACCTTC.

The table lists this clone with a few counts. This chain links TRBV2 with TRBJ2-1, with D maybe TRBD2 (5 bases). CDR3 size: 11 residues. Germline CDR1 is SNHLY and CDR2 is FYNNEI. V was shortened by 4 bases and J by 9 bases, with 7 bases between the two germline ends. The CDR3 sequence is CASSAGFEQFF. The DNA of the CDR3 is TGTGCCAGCAGTGCGGGATTTGAGCAGTTCTTC.

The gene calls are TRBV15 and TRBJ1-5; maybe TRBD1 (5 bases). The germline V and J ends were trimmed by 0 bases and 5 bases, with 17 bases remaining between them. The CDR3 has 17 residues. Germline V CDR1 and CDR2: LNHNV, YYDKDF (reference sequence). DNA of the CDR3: TGTGCCACCAGCAGAGATCTTGGCCTAGGAGGGGATCAGCCCCAGCATTTT. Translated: CATSRDLGLGGDQPQHF.

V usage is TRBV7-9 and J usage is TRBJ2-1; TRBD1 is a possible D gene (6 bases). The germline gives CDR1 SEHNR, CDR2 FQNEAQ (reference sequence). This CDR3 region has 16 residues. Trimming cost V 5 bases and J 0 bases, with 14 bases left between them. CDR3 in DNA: TGTGCCAGCAGCATAAGACAGGCGAGCTCCTACAATGAGCAGTTCTTC. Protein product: CASSIRQASSYNEQFF.

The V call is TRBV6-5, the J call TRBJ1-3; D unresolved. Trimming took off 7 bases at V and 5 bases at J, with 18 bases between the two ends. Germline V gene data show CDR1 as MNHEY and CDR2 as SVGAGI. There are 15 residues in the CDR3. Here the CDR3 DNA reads TGTGCCAGCACCGAACCCCAGGATCATCGAAACACCATATATTTT. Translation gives CASTEPQDHRNTIYF.

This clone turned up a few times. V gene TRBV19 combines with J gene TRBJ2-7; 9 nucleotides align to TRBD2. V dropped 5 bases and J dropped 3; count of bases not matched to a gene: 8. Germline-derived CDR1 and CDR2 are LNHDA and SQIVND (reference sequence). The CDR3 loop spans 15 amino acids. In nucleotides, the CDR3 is TGTGCCAGTAGTCCGACTCTAGCGGGGAACTACGAGCAGTACTTC. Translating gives CASSPTLAGNYEQYF.

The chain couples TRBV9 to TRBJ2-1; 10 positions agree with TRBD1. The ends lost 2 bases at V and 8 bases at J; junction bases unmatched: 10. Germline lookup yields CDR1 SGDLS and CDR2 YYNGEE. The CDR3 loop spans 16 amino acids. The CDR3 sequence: CASSVQGTGVGDEQFF. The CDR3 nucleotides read TGTGCCAGCAGCGTTCAAGGGACAGGGGTCGGCGATGAGCAGTTCTTC.

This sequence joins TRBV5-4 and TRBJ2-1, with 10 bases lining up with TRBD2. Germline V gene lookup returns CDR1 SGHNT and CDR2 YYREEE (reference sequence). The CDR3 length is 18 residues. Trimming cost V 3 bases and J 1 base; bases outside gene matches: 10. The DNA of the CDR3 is TGTGCCAGCAGCTCCCCGCGAGCGGGAGGGAGATCCTACAATGAGCAGTTCTTC. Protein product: CASSSPRAGGRSYNEQFF.

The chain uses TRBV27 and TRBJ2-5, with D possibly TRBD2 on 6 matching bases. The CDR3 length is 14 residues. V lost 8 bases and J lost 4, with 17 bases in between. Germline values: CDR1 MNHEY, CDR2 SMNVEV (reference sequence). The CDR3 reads CASGSRRGAETQYF. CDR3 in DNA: TGTGCCAGCGGATCGCGGCGGGGAGCAGAGACCCAGTACTTC.

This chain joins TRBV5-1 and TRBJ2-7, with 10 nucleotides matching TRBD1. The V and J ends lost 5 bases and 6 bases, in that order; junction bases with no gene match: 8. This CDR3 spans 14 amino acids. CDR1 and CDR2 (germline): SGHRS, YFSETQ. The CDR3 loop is CASRPGQGNSEQYF. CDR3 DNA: TGCGCCAGCAGACCGGGACAGGGGAATTCCGAGCAGTACTTC.

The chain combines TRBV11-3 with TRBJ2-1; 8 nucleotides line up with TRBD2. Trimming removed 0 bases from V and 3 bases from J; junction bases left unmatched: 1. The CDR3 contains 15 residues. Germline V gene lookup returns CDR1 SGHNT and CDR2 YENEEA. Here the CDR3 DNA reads TGTGCCAGCAGCTTAGATAGCGGGGTCTACAATGAGCAGTTCTTC. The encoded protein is CASSLDSGVYNEQFF.

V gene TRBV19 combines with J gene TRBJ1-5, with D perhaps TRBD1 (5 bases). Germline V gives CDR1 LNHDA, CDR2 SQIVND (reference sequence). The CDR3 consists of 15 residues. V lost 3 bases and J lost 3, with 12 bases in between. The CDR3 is CASSMNQGYNQPQHF. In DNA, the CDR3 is TGTGCCAGTAGTATGAATCAGGGATACAATCAGCCCCAGCATTTT.

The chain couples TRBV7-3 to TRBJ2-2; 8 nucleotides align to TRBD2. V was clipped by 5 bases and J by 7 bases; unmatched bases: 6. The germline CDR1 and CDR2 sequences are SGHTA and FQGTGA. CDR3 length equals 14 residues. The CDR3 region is CASSVAAGGGELFF. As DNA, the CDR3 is TGTGCCAGCAGCGTCGCTGCGGGAGGCGGGGAGCTGTTTTTT.

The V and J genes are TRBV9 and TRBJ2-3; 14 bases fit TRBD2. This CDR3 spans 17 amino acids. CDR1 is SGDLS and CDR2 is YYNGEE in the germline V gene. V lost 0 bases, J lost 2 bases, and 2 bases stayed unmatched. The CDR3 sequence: CASSVGGLAGATDTQYF. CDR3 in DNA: TGTGCCAGCAGCGTAGGGGGACTAGCGGGAGCCACAGATACGCAGTATTTT.